A single sample is the source of the 27 T cell receptor beta chains below, sequenced in a study of Graves' ophthalmopathy and Graves' hyperthyroidism. Transcripts of RNA were the source for amplifying TCR beta CDR3 regions. First-round RT-PCR used HTBI primers; second-round multiplex PCR followed. One entry per CDR3 protein, called by TCRdb with MiXCR from the multiplex PCR reads. The sample holds tens of thousands of distinct CDR3 sequences, 45% to 60% seen once. The sequenced sample consisted of peripheral blood. Receptors were obtained from an adult man with Graves' ophthalmopathy.

This clonotype was recorded many times. The CDR3 region has the DNA TGCAGTGCTAAGGGAACAGGGGGAATTCAGCCCCAGCATTTT. This sequence encodes CSAKGTGGIQPQHF. The rearrangement uses TRBV20-1 and TRBJ1-5; TRBD1 agrees at 8 bases. The CDR3 extends over 14 amino acids. V shed 4 bases and J 6 bases; nucleotides not matched to a gene: 8. CDR1 is DFQATT and CDR2 is SNEGSKA in the germline V gene (reference sequence).

This clonotype was seen ten or more times. The chain couples TRBV5-6 to TRBJ2-7; tentatively, D is TRBD1 (5 bases). Per the germline V gene, CDR1 is SGHDT and CDR2 is YYEEEE. The V end lost 0 bases, the J end lost 1 base, and 11 bases lay between the germline ends. The CDR3 runs 15 residues. CDR3 loop: CASSLERQNSYEQYF. CDR3 nucleotide sequence: TGTGCCAGCAGCTTGGAGAGACAGAATTCCTACGAGCAGTACTTC.

This clonotype was counted many times. This chain uses TRBV6-1 with TRBJ1-1; D is ambiguous. V was clipped by 1 base and J by 8 bases, with 8 bases between them. CDR1 is MNHNS and CDR2 is SASEGT in the germline V gene. The CDR3 loop spans 12 amino acids. This chain's CDR3 is CASSEVGREAFF. The CDR3 DNA reads as TGTGCCAGCAGTGAAGTCGGCAGAGAAGCTTTCTTT.

This clonotype has a single count. CDR3 bases: TGTGCCAGCTCACCCGAAAACATACAGGTTCCCGGGGAGCTGTTTTTT. The encoded protein is CASSPENIQVPGELFF. V and J are TRBV25-1 and TRBJ2-2; perhaps TRBD1 as D (5 bases). The ends were cut back, 8 bases at V and 6 bases at J, with 22 bases in the middle. Germline V lookup: CDR1 MGHDK, CDR2 SYGVNS. There are 16 residues in the CDR3.

CDR3 coding DNA: TGTGCCAGCAGCCTTAAGGGACATGAGCAGTTCTTC. Its protein product is CASSLKGHEQFF. This chain connects TRBV7-3 to TRBJ2-1, with D tentatively TRBD1 or TRBD2 (5 bases each). Germline V gene lookup returns CDR1 SGHTA and CDR2 FQGTGA. The CDR3 sequence is 12 residues long. V lost 5 bases to trimming and J lost 8 bases, with 10 bases between them.

The CDR3: CASSLSGGGNTEAFF. As DNA, the CDR3 is TGTGCCAGCAGCTTATCGGGGGGCGGGAACACTGAAGCTTTCTTT. This rearrangement joins TRBV7-3 to TRBJ1-1; a possible D gene is TRBD1 (6 bases). CDR1 is SGHTA and CDR2 is FQGTGA in the germline V gene. V lost 2 bases, J lost 1 base, and 11 bases lay in between. The CDR3 covers 15 residues.

This clonotype has ten or more counts. This rearrangement joins TRBV12-3 or TRBV12-4 to TRBJ2-5, with D possibly being TRBD2 (5 bases). There are 13 residues in the CDR3. The V gene lost 7 bases and the J gene lost 3 bases, with 12 bases spanning the gap. CDR3 loop: CASKMEVKETQYF. DNA for the CDR3: TGTGCCAGCAAAATGGAGGTAAAAGAGACCCAGTACTTC.

There are many counts of this clonotype. J is TRBJ1-3 and V is TRBV7-2; D is unclear. The V end lost 6 bases, the J end lost 2 bases, and 14 bases lay between the germline ends. The CDR3 length is 15 residues. Germline V gene lookup returns CDR1 SGHTA and CDR2 FQGNSA. CDR3 in DNA: TGTGCCAGCAGAGCTGACCTCTCGACTGGAAACACCATATATTTT. Encoded protein: CASRADLSTGNTIYF.

The gene calls are TRBV7-8 and TRBJ2-1; D possibly corresponds to TRBD1 (5 bases). Trimming shortened V by 1 base and J by 6 bases, and 10 bases separated the two germline ends. The CDR3 totals 14 residues. Per germline, CDR1 SGHVS and CDR2 FQNEAQ. CDR3 DNA sequence: TGTGCCAGCAGCTTAGGGGTTGGGGCCAATGAGCAGTTCTTC. Protein: CASSLGVGANEQFF.

This clonotype was recorded at least ten times. The rearrangement joins TRBV10-3 to TRBJ2-3, with 7 bases lining up with TRBD1. Germline-derived CDR1 and CDR2 are ENHRY and SYGVKD. Trimming at V came to 9 bases and at J to 2 bases, leaving 8 bases not matched to a gene. The CDR3 is 14 residues long. The CDR3, as DNA: TGTGCCATAAAAGACAGGGTAAACACAGATACGCAGTATTTT. As protein: CAIKDRVNTDTQYF.

The chain uses TRBV24-1 and TRBJ2-1, with 8 positions matching TRBD2. The CDR3 totals 17 residues. V lost 9 bases, J lost 8 bases, and 20 bases stayed unmatched. Germline V gene lookup returns CDR1 KGHDR and CDR2 SFDVKD. The CDR3 protein is CATRRAAGARFFDEQFF. As DNA, the CDR3 is TGTGCCACCCGCAGGGCAGCGGGGGCCCGATTTTTTGATGAGCAGTTCTTC.

This clonotype was counted once. The chain has TRBV6-1 and TRBJ2-3; 9 bases match TRBD1. The CDR3 sequence is 15 residues long. The germline V gene has CDR1 MNHNS and CDR2 SASEGT. The ends lost 0 bases at V and 5 bases at J; junction bases unmatched: 3. The CDR3 coding sequence is TGTGCCAGCAGTGAAGCCGAGACAGGGGGAGATACGCAGTATTTT. Protein product: CASSEAETGGDTQYF.

On this clonotype itself: This may arise from a read error, as a much more abundant clone is one base away. The rearrangement links TRBV12-3 or TRBV12-4 to TRBJ2-7; the D is unclear. The CDR3 is 13 residues long. V was cut by 4 bases and J by 2 bases, with 9 bases left in between. The CDR3 loop reads CASSSRPAYEQYV. CDR3 in DNA: TGTGCCAGCAGTTCCCGGCCGGCCTACGAGCAGTACGTC.

This clonotype appeared many times. The V and J genes are TRBV6-5 and TRBJ2-1; 13 bases are a match to TRBD2. The CDR3 is 16 amino acids. Germline V gene sequence: CDR1 MNHEY, CDR2 SVGAGI. V was pared by 6 bases and J by 3 bases, with 5 bases of the junction left unmatched. CDR3 DNA: TGTGCCAGCAGGGGGACTAGCGGGAAAGACTACAATGAGCAGTTCTTC. Its protein is CASRGTSGKDYNEQFF.

This clonotype was counted at least ten times. V gene TRBV20-1 combines with J gene TRBJ1-5; tentative D call: TRBD1 (6 bases). CDR3 size: 18 residues. Trimming stripped 6 bases from V and 6 bases from J, with 30 bases between. Germline lookup yields CDR1 DFQATT and CDR2 SNEGSKA (reference sequence). CDR3 bases: TGCAGTGCCACACGCACAGGGATGGGTCTCATCTCGGGTCAGCCCCAGCATTTT. Its protein product is CSATRTGMGLISGQPQHF.

The rearrangement links TRBV4-2 to TRBJ2-7, with 10 bases matching TRBD1. Germline-derived CDR1 and CDR2 are LGHNA and YNFKEQ. There are 15 residues in the CDR3. The V segment lost 6 bases and the J segment 6 bases; nucleotides outside the gene matches: 11. This chain's CDR3 is CASRPGRTGGVEQYF. The CDR3, as DNA: TGTGCCAGCAGGCCAGGACGGACAGGGGGAGTCGAGCAGTACTTC.

The table lists this clonotype with a count of one. The CDR3 reads CSARWGSSGRRSSYNEQFF. CDR3 nucleotides: TGCAGTGCTAGGTGGGGAAGTAGCGGGAGGCGCAGCTCCTACAATGAGCAGTTCTTC. This rearrangement joins TRBV20-1 to TRBJ2-1, with 10 bases identical to TRBD2. Germline V gives CDR1 DFQATT, CDR2 SNEGSKA (reference sequence). The length of the CDR3 is 19 residues. With V trimmed by 3 bases and J by 0 bases, 14 bases remained unmatched.

The J gene is TRBJ2-2, the V gene TRBV7-9; D remains ambiguous. With 2 bases removed from V and 0 bases from J, the gap between germline ends came to 10 bases. The CDR3 is made up of 16 amino acids. Germline loops: CDR1 SEHNR, CDR2 FQNEAQ (reference sequence). DNA of the CDR3: TGTGCCAGCAGCTTACGGGCAGGATCGAACACCGGGGAGCTGTTTTTT. Protein: CASSLRAGSNTGELFF.

In this sample, this clonotype is medium-sized. The CDR3 DNA sequence: TGTGCCACCAGTGAGGAGGGCTATGGCTACACCTTC. It codes for CATSEEGYGYTF. The chain combines TRBV24-1 with TRBJ1-2; no clear D gene. The CDR3 extends over 12 amino acids. CDR1 KGHDR and CDR2 SFDVKD come from the germline V gene. V dropped 4 bases and J dropped 4 bases, with 6 bases sitting between them.

This clonotype showed up just once. This chain uses TRBV12-3 or TRBV12-4 with TRBJ1-2, with D hard to call. The CDR3 length is 15 residues. The germline V and J ends were trimmed by 8 bases and 2 bases, with 18 bases remaining between them. The CDR3 DNA is TGTGCCAGCGGTGAGAGGGCAGGAGGGAACTATGGCTACACCTTC. This translates into CASGERAGGNYGYTF.

The chain recombines TRBV10-3 with TRBJ1-3, with TRBD1 matching over 8 bases. V shed 4 bases and J 3 bases; nucleotides not matched to a gene: 5. This CDR3 has 15 amino acids. Germline CDR1 and CDR2: ENHRY and SYGVKD. This CDR3 is CAISGTGRLGNTIYF. The CDR3 DNA is TGTGCCATCAGTGGGACAGGGAGGCTTGGAAACACCATATATTTT.

This chain links TRBV5-1 with TRBJ2-7, with D maybe TRBD2 (6 bases). The germline gives CDR1 SGHRS, CDR2 YFSETQ. This CDR3 comprises 14 residues. V lost 4 bases, J lost 3 bases, and 14 bases lay in between. The CDR3 region is CASSHGGAYYEQYF. DNA for the CDR3: TGCGCCAGCAGCCACGGGGGAGCCTACTACGAGCAGTACTTC.

In regard to this clonotype: Germline and junction disagree at one end, which may indicate a read error. The chain couples TRBV12-3 or TRBV12-4 to TRBJ2-1; D possibly corresponds to TRBD2 (5 bases). This CDR3 contains 16 residues. The DNA of the CDR3 is TGTGCCAGCGGTTTTGACCCCCCTAGCTCCGACAATGAGCAGTTCTTC. It codes for CASGFDPPSSDNEQFF.

This rearrangement joins TRBV24-1 to TRBJ1-5; D gene ambiguous. This CDR3 has 15 residues. Germline CDR1 KGHDR, CDR2 SFDVKD. The V end was cut by 7 bases, the J end by 0 bases, with 12 bases between. CDR3 sequence: CATSARGSSNQPQHF. The CDR3 coding sequence is TGTGCCACCAGCGCGCGAGGCAGTAGCAATCAGCCCCAGCATTTT.

The gene calls are TRBV20-1 and TRBJ1-1; D might be TRBD1 (5 bases). Trimming shortened V by 3 bases and J by 5 bases, and 19 bases separated the two germline ends. Germline V CDR1 and CDR2: DFQATT, SNEGSKA (reference sequence). This CDR3 is built from 15 residues. The CDR3 sequence is CSARGTGYRGTEAFF. The DNA of the CDR3 is TGCAGTGCTAGGGGGACTGGGTACCGAGGAACTGAAGCTTTCTTT.

The chain employs TRBV10-1 and TRBJ2-1; D uncertain. Germline CDR1 is WNHNN and CDR2 is SYGVQD (reference sequence). V lost 6 bases, J lost 8 bases, and 14 bases lay in between. This CDR3 has 13 residues. CDR3 coding DNA: TGCGCCAGCAGCGGTTCGTCCTGGGATGAGCAGTTCTTC. It translates to CASSGSSWDEQFF.

The CDR3 DNA reads TGCAGTGCTAGAGATGGGTCAACAGGGCTCGAGACCCAGTACTTC. Its translation: CSARDGSTGLETQYF. The rearrangement links TRBV20-1 to TRBJ2-5, with D possibly TRBD1 on 6 matching bases. Per germline, CDR1 DFQATT and CDR2 SNEGSKA (reference sequence). Trimming took 0 bases from V and 5 from J, leaving 16 bases between them. This CDR3 is 15 amino acids long.